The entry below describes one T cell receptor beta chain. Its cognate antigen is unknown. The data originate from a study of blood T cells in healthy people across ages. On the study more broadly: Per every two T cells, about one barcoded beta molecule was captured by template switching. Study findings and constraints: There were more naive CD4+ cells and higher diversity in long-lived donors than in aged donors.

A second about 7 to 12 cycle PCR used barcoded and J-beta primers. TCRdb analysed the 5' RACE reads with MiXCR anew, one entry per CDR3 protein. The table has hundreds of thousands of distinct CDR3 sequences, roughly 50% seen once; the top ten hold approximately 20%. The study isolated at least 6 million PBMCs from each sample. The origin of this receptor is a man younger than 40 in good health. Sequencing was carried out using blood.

CDR3 protein: CSALGTPGSTEAFF. The CDR3 DNA reads TGCAGTGCGCTCGGGACACCAGGTAGCACTGAAGCTTTCTTT. The J gene is TRBJ1-1, the V gene TRBV20-1; tentative D call: TRBD1 (6 bases). Trimming removed 6 bases at V and 4 bases at J, with 18 bases between. The CDR3 runs to 14 residues. Germline V gene sequence: CDR1 DFQATT, CDR2 SNEGSKA (reference sequence).